This TCR beta chain was documented in a study of T-cell memory formation after mild COVID-19. TCRdb re-analysed the 5' RACE reads in MiXCR, keeping a single row per CDR3 protein. Seen here are roughly 510,000 distinct CDR3 sequences, 17% observed once, and the top ten hold about 7.4%. Germline V gene lookup returns CDR1 LGHNT and CDR2 FRNRAP. The CDR3 totals 13 residues. The V end was cut by 6 bases, the J end by 2 bases, with 8 bases between. The sequencing sample was made of PBMCs or a T cell subset sorted from them (not recorded which). The chain carries TRBV12-5 and TRBJ2-1; no clear D gene. The clonotype originates from an adult woman who had mild COVID-19 (a few samples of this study predate the infection). Cell type and time point are not known. CDR3 bases: TGTGCTAGTGGCGGATACCCCTACAATGAGCAGTTCTTC. As protein: CASGGYPYNEQFF.